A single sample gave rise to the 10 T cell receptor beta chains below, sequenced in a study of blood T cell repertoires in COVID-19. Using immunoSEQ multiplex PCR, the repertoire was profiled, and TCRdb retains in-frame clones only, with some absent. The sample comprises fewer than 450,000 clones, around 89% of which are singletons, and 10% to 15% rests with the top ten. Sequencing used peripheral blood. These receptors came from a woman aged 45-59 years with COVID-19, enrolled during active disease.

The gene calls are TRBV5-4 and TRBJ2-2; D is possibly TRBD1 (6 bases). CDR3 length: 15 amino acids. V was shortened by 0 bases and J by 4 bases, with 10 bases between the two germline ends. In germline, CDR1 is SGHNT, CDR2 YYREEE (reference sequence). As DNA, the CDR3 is TGTGCCAGCAGCTTGGGGGGGCCGGTCACCGGGGAGCTGTTTTTT. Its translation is CASSLGGPVTGELFF.

The CDR3 nucleotides read TGTGCCAGTAGTACCCGGGAATCTAACACTGAAGCTTTCTTT. This gives the protein CASSTRESNTEAFF. This chain connects TRBV19 to TRBJ1-1; unclear D gene. This CDR3 spans 14 amino acids. V gave up 4 bases and J gave up 2 bases, with 11 bases separating them. CDR1 and CDR2 from the germline V gene are LNHDA and SQIVND (reference sequence).

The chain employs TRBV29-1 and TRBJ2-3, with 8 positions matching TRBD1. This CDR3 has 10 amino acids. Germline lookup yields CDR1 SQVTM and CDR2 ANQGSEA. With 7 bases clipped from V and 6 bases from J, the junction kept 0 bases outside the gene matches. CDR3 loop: CSAGGDTQYF. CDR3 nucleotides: TGCAGCGCAGGGGGCGATACGCAGTATTTT.

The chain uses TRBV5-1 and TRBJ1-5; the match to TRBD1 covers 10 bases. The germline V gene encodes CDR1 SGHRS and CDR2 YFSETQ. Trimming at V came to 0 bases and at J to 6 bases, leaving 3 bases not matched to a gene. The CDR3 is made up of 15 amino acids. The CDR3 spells CASSLEGTGVQPQHF. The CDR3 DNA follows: TGCGCCAGCAGCTTGGAAGGGACAGGGGTTCAGCCCCAGCATTTT.

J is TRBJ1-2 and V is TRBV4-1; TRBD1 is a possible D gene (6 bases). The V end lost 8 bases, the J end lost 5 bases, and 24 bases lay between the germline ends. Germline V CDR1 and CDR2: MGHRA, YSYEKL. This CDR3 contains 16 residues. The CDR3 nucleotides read TGCGCCAGCGCGCTGGCGGACAGAAGGACCTCTTATGGCTACACCTTC. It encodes CASALADRRTSYGYTF.

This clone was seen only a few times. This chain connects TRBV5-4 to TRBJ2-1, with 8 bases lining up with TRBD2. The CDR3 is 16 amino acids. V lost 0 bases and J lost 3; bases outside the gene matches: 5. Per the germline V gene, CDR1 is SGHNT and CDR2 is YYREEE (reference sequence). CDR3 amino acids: CASSLGSAGGYNEQFF. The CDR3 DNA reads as TGTGCCAGCAGCTTGGGATCGGCGGGGGGCTACAATGAGCAGTTCTTC.

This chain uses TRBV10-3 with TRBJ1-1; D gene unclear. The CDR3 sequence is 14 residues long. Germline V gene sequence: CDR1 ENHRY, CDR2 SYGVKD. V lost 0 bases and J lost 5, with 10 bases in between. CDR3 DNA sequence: TGTGCCATCAGTGAGTCAGAGGGTAGGACTGAAGCTTTCTTT. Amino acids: CAISESEGRTEAFF.

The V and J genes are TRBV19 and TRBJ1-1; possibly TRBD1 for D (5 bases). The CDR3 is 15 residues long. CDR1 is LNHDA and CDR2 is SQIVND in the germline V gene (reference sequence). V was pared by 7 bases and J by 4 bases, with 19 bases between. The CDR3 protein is CASTFGRPGATEAFF. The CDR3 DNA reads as TGTGCCAGTACCTTCGGGAGACCCGGGGCCACTGAAGCTTTCTTT.

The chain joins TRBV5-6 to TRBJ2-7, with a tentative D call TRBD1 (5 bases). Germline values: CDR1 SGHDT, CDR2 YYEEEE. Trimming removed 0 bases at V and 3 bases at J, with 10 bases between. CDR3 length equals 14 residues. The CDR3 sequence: CASSLGQTFYEQYF. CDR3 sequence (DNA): TGTGCCAGCAGCTTGGGACAGACTTTCTACGAGCAGTACTTC.

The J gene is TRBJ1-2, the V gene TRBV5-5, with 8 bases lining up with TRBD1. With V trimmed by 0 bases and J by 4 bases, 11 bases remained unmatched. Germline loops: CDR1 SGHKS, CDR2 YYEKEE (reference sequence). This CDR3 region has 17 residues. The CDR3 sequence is CASSLGQGARQIYGYTF. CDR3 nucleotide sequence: TGTGCCAGCAGCTTGGGGCAGGGGGCCCGCCAAATCTATGGCTACACCTTC.